The sample holds many counts of the clone carrying this T cell receptor beta chain. The entry originates in a study of metastatic and nonmetastatic thyroid tumors. There were no patients who had received any treatment before thyroid surgery. TCRdb reassembled clones from the PCR reads with MiXCR. The sample shows 30,000 to 35,000 clones, 20% to 25% of them seen only once. CDR1 is SNHLY and CDR2 is FYNNEI in the germline V gene. The length of the CDR3 is 15 residues. V shed 3 bases and J shed 1 base, with 12 bases lying between them. The TCR was taken from a male donor with papillary thyroid cancer or a benign thyroid nodule (not recorded which). Some clones in this sample may be carry-over from other donors' samples. The sequencing input was tumor tissue. The chain carries TRBV2 and TRBJ2-5; D is possibly TRBD2 (5 bases). The CDR3 region is CASSDLGVAQETQYF. The DNA for the CDR3 is TGTGCCAGCAGTGACCTCGGGGTTGCCCAAGAGACCCAGTACTTC.